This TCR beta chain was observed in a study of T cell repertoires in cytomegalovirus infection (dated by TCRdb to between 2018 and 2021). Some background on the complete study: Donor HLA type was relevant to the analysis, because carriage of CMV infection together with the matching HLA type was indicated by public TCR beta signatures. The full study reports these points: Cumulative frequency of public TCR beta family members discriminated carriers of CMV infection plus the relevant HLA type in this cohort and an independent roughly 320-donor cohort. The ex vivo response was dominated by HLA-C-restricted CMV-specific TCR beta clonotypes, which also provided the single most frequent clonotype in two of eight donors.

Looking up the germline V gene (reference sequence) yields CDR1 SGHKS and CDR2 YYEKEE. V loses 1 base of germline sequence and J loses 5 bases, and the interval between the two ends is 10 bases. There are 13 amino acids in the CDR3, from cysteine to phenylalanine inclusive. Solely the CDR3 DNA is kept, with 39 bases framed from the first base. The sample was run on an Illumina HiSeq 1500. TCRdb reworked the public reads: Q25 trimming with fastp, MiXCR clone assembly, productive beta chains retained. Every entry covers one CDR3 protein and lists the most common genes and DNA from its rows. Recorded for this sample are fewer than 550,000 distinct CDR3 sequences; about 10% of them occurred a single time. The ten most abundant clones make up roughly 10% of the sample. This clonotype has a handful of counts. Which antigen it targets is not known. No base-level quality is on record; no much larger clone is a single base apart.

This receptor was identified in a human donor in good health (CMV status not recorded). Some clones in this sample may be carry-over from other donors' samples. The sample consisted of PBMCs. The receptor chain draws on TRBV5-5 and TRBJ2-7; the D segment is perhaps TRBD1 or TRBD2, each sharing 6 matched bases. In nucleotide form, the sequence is TGTGCCAGCAGCTTGTGGAGGGGGGACGAGCAGTACTTC. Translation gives CASSLWRGDEQYF.